This entry concerns a single T cell receptor (beta chain). Uncontrolled infection, other autoimmune disease, pregnancy and lactation each barred patients from inclusion. Clinicians diagnosed patients from clinical symptoms, serum thyroxine and TRAb, thyroid ultrasound and orbital computed tomography. The PBMCs were taken from roughly 10 ml of fresh peripheral blood. This entry comes from a study of T cells in Graves' hyperthyroidism and ophthalmopathy. At the level of the study: Peripheral blood was obtained at initial diagnosis, preceding any treatment.

Amplification yielded TCR beta CDR3 regions, with RNA transcripts as the source. Primed by the HTBI set, a first-round RT-PCR was run on the TCR CDR3. TCRdb ran MiXCR on the multiplex PCR reads and lists one entry per CDR3 protein. The sample contains 700,000 to 950,000 distinct CDR3 sequences, just over 35% of which appear only once. This CDR3 is built from 14 residues. V lost 0 bases, J lost 9 bases, and 12 bases lay in between. From germline, CDR1 is ENHRY and CDR2 SYGVKD. The rearrangement joins TRBV10-3 to TRBJ1-5; D not resolved. This clonotype originated in a middle-aged woman with Graves' hyperthyroidism. The sequenced material came from blood. CDR3 nucleotides: TGTGCCATCAGTGAGTCGAAGGGCGCGGGGCCCCAGCATTTT. Translation gives CAISESKGAGPQHF.